This T cell receptor beta chain was obtained from a study of blood T cells in healthy people across ages. General observations from the study: Observed TCR beta diversity per million T cells went down as age went up. This fall followed a roughly linear course with age. CMV infection status of these donors was not known.

Donor samples were obtained from healthy Caucasian individuals from Russia, aged about 6 to 95. In its sample, this clonotype was seen a few times. Its target is not known. Together with a sample-barcoded 5' primer, a J-beta primer mix was included in a second PCR lasting roughly 6 to 12 cycles. TCRdb re-called the 5' RACE reads through MiXCR, storing one row per CDR3 protein. The data contain over a million distinct CDR3 sequences, about 42% of them singletons. Germline V gene lookup returns CDR1 SGHVS and CDR2 FQNEAQ. The CDR3 is made up of 15 amino acids. Trimming shortened V by 6 bases and J by 0 bases, and 15 bases separated the two germline ends.

Sequencing was done on a sample of blood. The sequence came from a woman between 18 and 29 years old in good health. The chain recombines TRBV7-8 with TRBJ2-7, with unresolved D. CDR3 loop: CASRDSKGGSYEQYF. The CDR3 DNA reads as TGTGCCAGCAGAGATTCAAAGGGCGGCTCCTACGAGCAGTACTTC.